This TCR beta chain appears in the sequencing data of a study of blood T cell repertoires in COVID-19. Background on the study: Sites across the United States, Italy and Spain contributed samples from acute and convalescent COVID-19. PBMCs, B-cell-depleted T cells, or T cells were the source of the cDNA or gDNA that made up the material.

It was during active infection that Seattle patients were enrolled and then longitudinally followed. Per the authors' pipeline: Researchers report that nucleated cell counts were estimated from reference gene primer amplification. Using immunoSEQ multiplex PCR, the repertoire was profiled, and TCRdb retains in-frame clones only, with some absent. The V and J calls and clone size are taken from that table; D and trimming were inferred from the DNA. Found here are about 170,000 clones, less than 90% of them singletons; the top ten hold about 14%. The source is a woman between 70 and 85 years old with COVID-19, enrolled during active disease. The sample consisted of peripheral blood.

The CDR3 sequence: CASSPSIETQYF. The CDR3 coding sequence is TGTGCCAGCTCACCTTCAATAGAGACCCAGTACTTC. This chain connects TRBV18 to TRBJ2-5; D is unresolved. Germline V gene data show CDR1 as KGHSH and CDR2 as LQKENI. This CDR3 has 12 amino acids. V was cut by 3 bases and J by 4 bases, with 6 bases left in between.